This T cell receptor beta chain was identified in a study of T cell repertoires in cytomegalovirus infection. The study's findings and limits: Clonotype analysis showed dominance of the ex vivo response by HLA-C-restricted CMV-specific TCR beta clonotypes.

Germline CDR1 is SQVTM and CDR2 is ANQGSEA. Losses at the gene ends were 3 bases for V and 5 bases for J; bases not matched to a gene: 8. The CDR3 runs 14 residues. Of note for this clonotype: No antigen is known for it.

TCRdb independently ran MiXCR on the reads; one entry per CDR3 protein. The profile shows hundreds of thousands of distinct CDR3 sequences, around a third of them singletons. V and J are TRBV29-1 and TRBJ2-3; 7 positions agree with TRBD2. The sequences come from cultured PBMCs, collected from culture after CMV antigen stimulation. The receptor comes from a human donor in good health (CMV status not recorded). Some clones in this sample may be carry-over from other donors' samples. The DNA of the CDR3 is TGCAGCGTTGAGAGGCGGCTAGCGGTAGATACGCAGTATTTT. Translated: CSVERRLAVDTQYF.